This paragraph covers one T cell receptor beta chain sequence. From blood CD8+ and CD4+ T cells, the TCR beta chain was sequenced. The data are from a study of CD8 T cells in Susac syndrome. Random hexamers were used to reverse transcribe the RNA input (roughly 0.5 to 1 ug). It was immunoSEQ multiplex PCR that amplified TCR beta CDR3 across 54 Vbeta and 13 Jbeta. TCRdb ran MiXCR on the immunoSEQ multiplex PCR reads and lists one entry per CDR3 protein. The repertoire holds roughly 140,000 distinct CDR3 sequences, 90% to 96% seen once, with around 0.08% in the top ten. This TCR derives from a human donor with Susac syndrome. Sequencing was performed on CD4+ T cells from PBMCs.

CDR3 amino acids: CASSARGYGSTDTQYF. CDR3 nucleotide sequence: TGTGCCAGCAGCGCCAGAGGGTACGGGAGCACAGATACGCAGTATTTT. The rearrangement uses TRBV9 and TRBJ2-3; D is perhaps TRBD2 (5 bases). CDR3 size: 16 residues. Trimming pared 3 bases from V and 0 bases from J, leaving 14 bases between. CDR1 and CDR2 (germline): SGDLS, YYNGEE.